This record covers a single T cell receptor (beta chain). The data belong to a study of OX40 agonist ivuxolimab in advanced cancers. Assay used: immunoSEQ multiplex PCR; TCRdb lists only in-frame clones, some missing. The sample gives 30,000 or so clones, about 83% of which show up once; about 20% is in the top ten. V dropped 5 bases and J dropped 4 bases, with 18 bases sitting between them. CDR3 size: 16 residues. CDR1 SEHNR and CDR2 FQNEAQ come from the germline V gene (reference sequence). The sequencing used CD4+ or CD8+ T cells sorted from blood, collected in a trial of the OX40 agonist ivuxolimab. The gene calls are TRBV7-9 and TRBJ1-5; D unclear. The sequence was obtained from an adult with an advanced solid tumor such as melanoma, head and neck, liver or kidney cancer. The CDR3 sequence: CASSPTEGRRNQPQHF. CDR3 DNA sequence: TGTGCCAGCAGCCCGACCGAAGGACGGAGAAATCAGCCCCAGCATTTT.